Listed below are T cell receptor beta chains from one sample, sequenced in a study of blood T cells in healthy people across ages. TCRdb recomputed calls from the 5' RACE reads with MiXCR, one row per CDR3 protein. The sample lists approximately 1.5 million distinct CDR3 sequences, approximately 32% occurring once. The sequenced sample was blood. The origin of the receptors is a woman between 25 and 40 years old in good health. Both conserved end residues are part of each CDR3. Fields, in order: J gene, V gene, D gene, clone size, CDR3 protein, CDR3 DNA. D genes are given only for firm matches. Clone size, where shown, is once, few, many, or a class for clones that have expanded.

TRBJ1-4 | TRBV29-1 | - | few | CSAPFGEKLFF | TGCAGCGCCCCTTTCGGGGAAAAACTGTTTTTT
TRBJ1-2 | TRBV5-8 | - | - | CAGSSQTLGNYGYTF | TGTGCCGGCAGCTCCCAAACCTTGGGAAACTATGGCTACACCTTC
TRBJ2-3 | TRBV20-1 | TRBD2 | - | CSARTTSGVSTDTQYF | TGCAGTGCCCGTACGACTAGCGGGGTTAGCACAGATACGCAGTATTTT
TRBJ1-6 | TRBV7-2 | TRBD1 | - | CASSTGTGPSPLHF | TGTGCCAGCAGCACCGGGACAGGGCCTTCACCCCTCCACTTT
TRBJ2-7 | TRBV20-1 | - | - | CSARDPTTEGRISYEQYF | TGCAGTGCTAGAGATCCAACGACTGAGGGAAGAATTTCCTACGAGCAGTACTTC
TRBJ2-7 | TRBV10-3 | TRBD1 | - | CAISEPTGQVYEQYF | TGTGCCATCAGTGAACCGACGGGACAGGTGTACGAGCAGTACTTC
TRBJ2-5 | TRBV6-2/TRBV6-3 | - | few | CASSYAHRETQYF | TGTGCCAGCAGTTACGCCCACCGGGAGACCCAGTACTTC
TRBJ2-2 | TRBV6-2/TRBV6-3 | - | few | CASSLEDTGELFF | TGTGCCAGCAGTTTAGAGGACACCGGGGAGCTGTTTTTT
TRBJ2-5 | TRBV7-9 | - | once | CASSPAGTFQETQYF | TGTGCCAGCAGCCCAGCCGGGACGTTCCAAGAGACCCAGTACTTC
TRBJ2-1 | TRBV12-3/TRBV12-4 | TRBD2 | - | CASSSLKPGLAGGYEQFF | TGTGCCAGCAGTTCCCTCAAACCGGGACTAGCGGGAGGTTATGAGCAGTTCTTC
TRBJ1-6 | TRBV2 | TRBD1 | - | CASIGGTGRNSPLHF | TGTGCCAGCATCGGGGGGACAGGAAGAAATTCACCCCTCCACTTT
TRBJ2-1 | TRBV20-1 | - | few | CSARRPDSLAYSEQFF | TGCAGTGCTAGACGCCCCGACAGTTTGGCCTACAGTGAGCAGTTCTTC
TRBJ2-1 | TRBV12-3/TRBV12-4 | - | few | CASHPLGGNEQFF | TGTGCCAGCCACCCGCTTGGGGGTAATGAGCAGTTCTTC
TRBJ1-5 | TRBV29-1 | TRBD1 | few | CSVEGQDLYSNQPQHF | TGCAGCGTTGAGGGACAGGACTTGTATAGCAATCAGCCCCAGCATTTT
TRBJ2-5 | TRBV12-3/TRBV12-4 | - | - | CASSPGGDQETQYF | TGTGCCAGCAGTCCCGGGGGTGATCAAGAGACCCAGTACTTC
TRBJ2-3 | TRBV2 | TRBD2 | - | CASSVSAGADTQYF | TGTGCCAGCAGTGTTTCAGCGGGAGCGGATACGCAGTATTTT
TRBJ2-7 | TRBV20-1 | TRBD2 | - | CSARVTSGIYEQYF | TGCAGTGCTAGAGTGACTAGCGGGATCTACGAGCAGTACTTC
TRBJ1-2 | TRBV5-1 | TRBD1 | - | CASSSGQEGYGYTF | TGCGCCAGCAGCTCGGGACAGGAGGGCTATGGCTACACCTTC
TRBJ1-1 | TRBV2 | - | - | CASSELMNTEAFF | TGTGCCAGCAGTGAACTCATGAACACTGAAGCTTTCTTT